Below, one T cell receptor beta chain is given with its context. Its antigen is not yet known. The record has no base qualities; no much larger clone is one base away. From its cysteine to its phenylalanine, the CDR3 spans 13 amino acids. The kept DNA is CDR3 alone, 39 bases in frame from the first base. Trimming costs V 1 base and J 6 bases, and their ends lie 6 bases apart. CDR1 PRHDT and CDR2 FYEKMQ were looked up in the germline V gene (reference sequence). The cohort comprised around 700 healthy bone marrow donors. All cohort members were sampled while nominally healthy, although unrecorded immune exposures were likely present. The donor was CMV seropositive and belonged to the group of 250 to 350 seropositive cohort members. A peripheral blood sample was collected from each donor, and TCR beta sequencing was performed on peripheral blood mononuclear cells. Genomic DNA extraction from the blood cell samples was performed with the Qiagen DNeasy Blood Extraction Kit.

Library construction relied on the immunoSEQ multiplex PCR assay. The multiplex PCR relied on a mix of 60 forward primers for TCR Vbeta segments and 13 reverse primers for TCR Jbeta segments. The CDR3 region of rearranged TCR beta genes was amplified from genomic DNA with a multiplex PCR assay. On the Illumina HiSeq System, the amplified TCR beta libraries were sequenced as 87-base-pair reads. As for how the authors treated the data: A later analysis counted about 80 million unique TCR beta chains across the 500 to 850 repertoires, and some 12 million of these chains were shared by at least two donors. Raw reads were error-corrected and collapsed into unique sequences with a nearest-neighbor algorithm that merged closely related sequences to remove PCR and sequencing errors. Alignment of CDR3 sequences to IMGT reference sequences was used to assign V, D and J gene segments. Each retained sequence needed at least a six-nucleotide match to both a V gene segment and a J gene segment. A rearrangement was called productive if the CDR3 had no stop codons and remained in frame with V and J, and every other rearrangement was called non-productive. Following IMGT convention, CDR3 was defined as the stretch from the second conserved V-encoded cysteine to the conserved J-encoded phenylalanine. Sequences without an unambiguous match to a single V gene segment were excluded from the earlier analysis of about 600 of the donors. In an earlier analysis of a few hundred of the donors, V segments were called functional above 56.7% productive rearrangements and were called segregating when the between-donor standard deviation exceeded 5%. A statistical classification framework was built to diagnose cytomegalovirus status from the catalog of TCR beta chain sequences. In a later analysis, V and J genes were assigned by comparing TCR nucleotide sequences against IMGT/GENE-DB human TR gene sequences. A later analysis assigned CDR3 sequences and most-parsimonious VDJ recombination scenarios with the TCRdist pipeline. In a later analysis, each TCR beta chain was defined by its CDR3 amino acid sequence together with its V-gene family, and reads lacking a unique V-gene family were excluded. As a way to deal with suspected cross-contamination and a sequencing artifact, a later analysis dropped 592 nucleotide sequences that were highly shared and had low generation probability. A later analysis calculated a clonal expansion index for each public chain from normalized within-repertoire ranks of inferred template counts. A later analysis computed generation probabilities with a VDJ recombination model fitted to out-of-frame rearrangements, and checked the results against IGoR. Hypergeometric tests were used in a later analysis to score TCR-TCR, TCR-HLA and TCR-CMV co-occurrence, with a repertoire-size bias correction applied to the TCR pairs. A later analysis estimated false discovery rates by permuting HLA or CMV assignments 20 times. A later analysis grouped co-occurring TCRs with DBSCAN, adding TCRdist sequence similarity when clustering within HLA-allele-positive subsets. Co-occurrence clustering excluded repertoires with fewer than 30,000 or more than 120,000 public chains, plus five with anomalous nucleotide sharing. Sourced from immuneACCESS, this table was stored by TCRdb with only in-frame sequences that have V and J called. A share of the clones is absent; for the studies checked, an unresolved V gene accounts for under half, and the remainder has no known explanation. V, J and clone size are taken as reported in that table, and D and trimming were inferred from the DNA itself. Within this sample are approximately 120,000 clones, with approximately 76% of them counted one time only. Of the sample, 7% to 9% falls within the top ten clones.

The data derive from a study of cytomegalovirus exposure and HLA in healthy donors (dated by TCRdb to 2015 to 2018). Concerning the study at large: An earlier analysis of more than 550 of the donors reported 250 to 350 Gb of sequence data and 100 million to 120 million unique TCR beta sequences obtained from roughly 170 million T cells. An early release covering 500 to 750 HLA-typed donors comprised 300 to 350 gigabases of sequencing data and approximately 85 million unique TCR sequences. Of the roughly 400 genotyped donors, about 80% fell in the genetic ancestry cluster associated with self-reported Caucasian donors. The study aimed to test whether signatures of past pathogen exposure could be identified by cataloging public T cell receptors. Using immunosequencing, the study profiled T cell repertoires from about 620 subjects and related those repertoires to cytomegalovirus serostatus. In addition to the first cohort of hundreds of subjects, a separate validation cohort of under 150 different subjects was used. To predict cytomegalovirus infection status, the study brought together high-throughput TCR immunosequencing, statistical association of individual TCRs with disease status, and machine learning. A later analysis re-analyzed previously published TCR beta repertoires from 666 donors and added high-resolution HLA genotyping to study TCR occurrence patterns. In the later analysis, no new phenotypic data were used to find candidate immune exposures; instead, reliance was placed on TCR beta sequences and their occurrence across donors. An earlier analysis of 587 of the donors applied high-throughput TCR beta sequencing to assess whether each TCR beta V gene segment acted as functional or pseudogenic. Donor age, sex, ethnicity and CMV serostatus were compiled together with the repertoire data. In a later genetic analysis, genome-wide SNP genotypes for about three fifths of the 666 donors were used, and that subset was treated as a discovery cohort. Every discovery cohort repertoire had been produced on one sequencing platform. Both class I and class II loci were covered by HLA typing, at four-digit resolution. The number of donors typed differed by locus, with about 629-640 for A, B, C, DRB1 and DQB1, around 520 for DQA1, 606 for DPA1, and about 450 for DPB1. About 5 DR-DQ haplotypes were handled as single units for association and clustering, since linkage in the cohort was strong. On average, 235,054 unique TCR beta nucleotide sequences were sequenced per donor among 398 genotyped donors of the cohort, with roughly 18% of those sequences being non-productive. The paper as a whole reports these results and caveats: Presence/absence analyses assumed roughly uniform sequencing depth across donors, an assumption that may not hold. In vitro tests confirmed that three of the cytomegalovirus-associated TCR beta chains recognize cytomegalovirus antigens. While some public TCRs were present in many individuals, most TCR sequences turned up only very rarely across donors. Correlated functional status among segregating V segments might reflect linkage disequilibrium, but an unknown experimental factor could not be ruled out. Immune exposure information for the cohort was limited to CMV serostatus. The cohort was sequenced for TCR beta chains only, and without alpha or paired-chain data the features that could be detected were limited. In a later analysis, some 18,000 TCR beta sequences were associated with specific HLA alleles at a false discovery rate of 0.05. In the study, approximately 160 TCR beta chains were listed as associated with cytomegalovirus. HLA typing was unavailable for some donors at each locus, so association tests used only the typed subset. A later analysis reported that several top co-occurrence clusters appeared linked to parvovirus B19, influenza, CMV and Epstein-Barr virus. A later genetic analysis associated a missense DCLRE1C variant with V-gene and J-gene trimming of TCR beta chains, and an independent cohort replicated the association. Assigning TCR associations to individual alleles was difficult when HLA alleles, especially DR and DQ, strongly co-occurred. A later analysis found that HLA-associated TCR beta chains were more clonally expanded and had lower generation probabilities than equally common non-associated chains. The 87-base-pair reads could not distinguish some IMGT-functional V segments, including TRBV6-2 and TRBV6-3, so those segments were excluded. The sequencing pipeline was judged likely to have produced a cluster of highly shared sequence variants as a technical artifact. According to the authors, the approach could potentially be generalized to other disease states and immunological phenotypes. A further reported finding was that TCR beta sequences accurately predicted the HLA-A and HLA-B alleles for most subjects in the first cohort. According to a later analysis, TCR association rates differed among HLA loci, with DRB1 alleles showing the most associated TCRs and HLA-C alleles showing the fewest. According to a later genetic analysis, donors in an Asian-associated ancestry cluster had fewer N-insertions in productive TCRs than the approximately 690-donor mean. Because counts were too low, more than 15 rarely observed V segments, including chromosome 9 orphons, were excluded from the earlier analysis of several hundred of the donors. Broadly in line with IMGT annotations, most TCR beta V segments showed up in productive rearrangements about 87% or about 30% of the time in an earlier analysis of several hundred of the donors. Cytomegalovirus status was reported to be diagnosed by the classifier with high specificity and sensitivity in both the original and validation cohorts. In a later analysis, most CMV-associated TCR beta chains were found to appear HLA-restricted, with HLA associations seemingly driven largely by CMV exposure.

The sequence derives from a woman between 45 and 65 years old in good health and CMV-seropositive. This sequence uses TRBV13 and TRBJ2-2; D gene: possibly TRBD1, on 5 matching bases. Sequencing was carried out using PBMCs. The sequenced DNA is TGTGCCAGCAGCTTAGCAGGGTCCGGGGAGCTGTTTTTT. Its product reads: CASSLAGSGELFF.